The 13 T cell receptor beta chains below come from one sample, sequenced in a study of cytomegalovirus exposure and HLA in healthy donors. The PCR ran on 60 Vbeta and 13 Jbeta primers. TCRdb keeps only in-frame clones here, not all; method: immunoSEQ multiplex PCR. The sample holds 130,000 to 150,000 clones, 78% seen once. Input material: PBMCs. These receptors all stem from a female donor in good health and CMV-seronegative.

V is TRBV9 and J is TRBJ2-3, with a weak D call TRBD2 (5 bases). V was trimmed by 3 bases and J by 2 bases, leaving 13 bases between them. This CDR3 region has 15 residues. Germline-derived CDR1 and CDR2 are SGDLS and YYNGEE. The CDR3 DNA follows: TGTGCCAGCAGCGCCTCTAGCCCGGCCACAGATACGCAGTATTTT. Residues: CASSASSPATDTQYF.

This chain joins TRBV7-2 and TRBJ2-7; perhaps TRBD1 as D (5 bases). The germline CDR1 and CDR2 sequences are SGHTA and FQGNSA. Trimming stripped 5 bases from V and 4 bases from J, with 12 bases between. The CDR3 loop spans 13 amino acids. CDR3 region: CASSPLTVYEQYF. The CDR3 DNA is TGTGCCAGCAGCCCGTTGACAGTATACGAGCAGTACTTC.

The chain uses TRBV4-1 and TRBJ2-1; TRBD1 aligns across 9 bases. The CDR3 sequence is 15 residues long. CDR1 is MGHRA and CDR2 is YSYEKL in the germline V gene. Trimming at V came to 1 base and at J to 7 bases, leaving 5 bases not matched to a gene. CDR3 loop: CASSQAGQGLNEQFF. CDR3 coding DNA: TGCGCCAGCAGCCAAGCGGGACAGGGACTGAATGAGCAGTTCTTC.

V and J are TRBV11-2 and TRBJ1-2; TRBD1 agrees at 8 bases. The CDR3 runs to 14 residues. After removal of 5 bases from V and 8 bases from J, the junction contained 10 bases not matched to a gene. Germline V gene data show CDR1 as SGHAT and CDR2 as FQNNGV. CDR3 DNA: TGTGCCAGCAGCCCGGACAGGGTCTTCGGCGGCTACACCTTC. As protein: CASSPDRVFGGYTF.

J is TRBJ1-1 and V is TRBV7-2; D not resolved. V lost 2 bases and J 10 bases, leaving 14 bases between the germline ends. Germline lookup yields CDR1 SGHTA and CDR2 FQGNSA. There are 13 residues in the CDR3. The CDR3 bases are TGTGCCAGCAGCTTACGCGTAGGAGAGGGAGCTTTCTTT. This translates into CASSLRVGEGAFF. Together with reference TRBV7-2 and TRBJ1-1, the CDR3 gives the full variable domain: GAGVSQSPSNKVTEKGKDVELRCDPISGHTALYWYRQSLGQGLEFLIYFQGNSAPDKSGLPSDRFSAERTGGSVSTLTIQRTQQEDSAVYLCASSLRVGEGAFFGQGTRLTVV.

This clone was picked up a small number of times. The genes are TRBV28 and TRBJ2-5, with 7 bases matching TRBD2. The CDR3 covers 19 residues. Germline V CDR1 and CDR2: MDHEN, SYDVKM. After removal of 5 bases from V and 0 bases from J, the junction contained 18 bases not matched to a gene. In nucleotides, the CDR3 is TGTGCCAGCAGTCCTCACAGCCCGTCGGCTAGCGGATACCAAGAGACCCAGTACTTC. Translation gives CASSPHSPSASGYQETQYF.

A single count supports this clone. This chain uses TRBV15 with TRBJ1-3, with TRBD1 as a possible D gene (6 bases). The CDR3 loop spans 14 amino acids. The V end was cut by 3 bases, the J end by 4 bases, with 10 bases between. Germline CDR1 LNHNV, CDR2 YYDKDF (reference sequence). The CDR3 region is CATSRDRSGNTIYF. The CDR3 region has the DNA TGTGCCACCAGCAGGGACAGATCGGGAAACACCATATATTTT.

The V gene is TRBV19, the J gene TRBJ2-3; no definite D call. The CDR3 loop spans 16 amino acids. Trimming pared 6 bases from V and 0 bases from J, leaving 16 bases between. CDR1 and CDR2 (germline): LNHDA, SQIVND (reference sequence). The CDR3 here is CASRPTAGSSTDTQYF. The CDR3, as DNA: TGTGCCAGTAGACCCACCGCCGGGTCTAGCACAGATACGCAGTATTTT.

The rearrangement uses TRBV27 and TRBJ1-6, with 8 bases fitting TRBD1. CDR3 length equals 15 residues. Germline V lookup: CDR1 MNHEY, CDR2 SMNVEV (reference sequence). The V segment lost 7 bases and the J segment 5 bases; nucleotides outside the gene matches: 7. The CDR3 bases are TGTGCCAGCACCGACAGGGGAATACATAATTCACCCCTCCACTTT. Its translation is CASTDRGIHNSPLHF.

The table lists this clone with a count of one. The V gene is TRBV28, the J gene TRBJ1-3, with D tentatively TRBD1 (6 bases). Deletions cut 0 bases from V and 4 bases from J, with 13 bases between. Germline V lookup: CDR1 MDHEN, CDR2 SYDVKM. The CDR3 totals 16 residues. The CDR3 DNA follows: TGTGCCAGCAGTTTATGGATAGGGGGATCGGGAAACACCATATATTTT. The encoded protein is CASSLWIGGSGNTIYF.

The rearrangement joins TRBV6-5 to TRBJ2-5; 8 nucleotides match TRBD2. Germline assignment: CDR1 MNHEY and CDR2 SVGAGI. This CDR3 has 13 amino acids. V shed 5 bases, J shed 2 bases, and the junction held 1 base outside the gene matches. For the CDR3, the DNA is TGTGCCAGCAGTAGACTAGCGCAAGAGACCCAGTACTTC. It encodes CASSRLAQETQYF.

The chain joins TRBV5-1 to TRBJ2-2; 9 nucleotides line up with TRBD1. CDR3 size: 18 residues. V trimming: 2 bases; J trimming: 0 bases; junction bases outside the gene matches: 8. Germline loops: CDR1 SGHRS, CDR2 YFSETQ. CDR3 sequence reads: CASSLGRTGVTNTGELFF. In DNA form, the CDR3 reads TGCGCCAGCAGCTTAGGTCGGACAGGGGTAACGAACACCGGGGAGCTGTTTTTT.

This clone was found a few times. This chain connects TRBV15 to TRBJ1-2, with D perhaps matching TRBD1 (6 bases). Germline CDR1 and CDR2: LNHNV and YYDKDF (reference sequence). This CDR3 has 15 amino acids. V lost 0 bases to trimming and J lost 6 bases, with 14 bases between them. CDR3 in amino acids: CATSREKTGYDGYTF. DNA for the CDR3: TGTGCCACCAGCAGAGAGAAAACAGGGTATGATGGCTACACCTTC.